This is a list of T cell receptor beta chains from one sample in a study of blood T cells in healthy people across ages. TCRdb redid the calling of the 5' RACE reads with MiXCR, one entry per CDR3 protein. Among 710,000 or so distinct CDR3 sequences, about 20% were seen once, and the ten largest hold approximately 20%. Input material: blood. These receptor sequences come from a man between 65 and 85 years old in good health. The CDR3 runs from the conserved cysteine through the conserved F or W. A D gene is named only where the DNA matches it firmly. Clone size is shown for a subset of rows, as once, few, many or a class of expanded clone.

TGTGCCAGCAGCTACGGAGCGCCCACAGATACGCAGTATTTT	CASSYGAPTDTQYF	TRBV7-9	TRBJ2-3	-	14	-
TGCGCCAGCAGCACCGGGACAGGGATGGGAGAGACCCAGTACTTC	CASSTGTGMGETQYF	TRBV5-1	TRBJ2-5	few	15	TRBD1
TGCGCCAGCAGCTTAACCGGGGGGGAAGGGAACACTGAAGCTTTCTTT	CASSLTGGEGNTEAFF	TRBV5-1	TRBJ1-1	-	16	-
TGCAGTGCTCCCCCCCTCGACAGGGGGCAAGAGACCCAGTACTTC	CSAPPLDRGQETQYF	TRBV20-1	TRBJ2-5	-	15	TRBD1
TGTGCCAGCGGGGCTGGGGGGCTCGGCTACGCCTTC	CASGAGGLGYAF	TRBV12-3/TRBV12-4	TRBJ1-2	few	12	-
TGCAGCCCTAGGATAAAAGATACGCAGTATTTT	CSPRIKDTQYF	TRBV20-1	TRBJ2-3	few	11	-
TGTGCCAGCAGCCCCCGAGGCCCCCAAGAGACCCAGTACTTC	CASSPRGPQETQYF	TRBV7-9	TRBJ2-5	-	14	-
TGCGCCAGCAGCTCGGTTGTGGCAGATACGCAGTATTTT	CASSSVVADTQYF	TRBV5-1	TRBJ2-3	-	13	-
TGTGCCAGCAGTCCCCCGGAACAGACGGACTCTGGGGCCAACGTCCTGACTTTC	CASSPPEQTDSGANVLTF	TRBV28	TRBJ2-6	-	18	-
TGCAGTGCCAGGGACAGCGTTACAGATACGCAGTATTTT	CSARDSVTDTQYF	TRBV20-1	TRBJ2-3	few	13	TRBD1
TGTGCCAGCAGCTTGGATTGGGCTAGCGGCTCCAATGAGCAGTTCTTC	CASSLDWASGSNEQFF	TRBV5-6	TRBJ2-1	-	16	TRBD2
TGCGCCAGCAGCTTGGGGCTAGCCCAGCAGGATACGCAGTATTTT	CASSLGLAQQDTQYF	TRBV5-1	TRBJ2-3	-	15	-
TGTGCCAGCAGTTTAGCGGGAGACCTAGCTCGGGAGCAGTACTTC	CASSLAGDLAREQYF	TRBV12-3/TRBV12-4	TRBJ2-7	-	15	-
TGTGCCAGCAGAGGACAGAATAGCAATCAGCCCCAGCATTTT	CASRGQNSNQPQHF	TRBV2	TRBJ1-5	-	14	-
TGCAGTGCCTCTGCCGGGACGGTGCCTAATGAAAAACTGTTTTTT	CSASAGTVPNEKLFF	TRBV20-1	TRBJ1-4	-	15	-
TGTGCCAGCAGCTTATGGGGTTCTGGTGAAAAACTGTTTTTT	CASSLWGSGEKLFF	TRBV7-6	TRBJ1-4	many	14	-
TGTGCCAGCAGCCTTCGACAGGGGGTCTATTCACCCCTCCACTTT	CASSLRQGVYSPLHF	TRBV9	TRBJ1-6	few	15	TRBD1
TGCGCCAGCAGCCATCACCTAGGGTACAATGAGCAGTTCTTC	CASSHHLGYNEQFF	TRBV4-3	TRBJ2-1	-	14	-
TGTGCCAGCAGCGCGCCCGGGACAGGCTACGAGCAGTACTTC	CASSAPGTGYEQYF	TRBV11-2	TRBJ2-7	-	14	TRBD1
TGTGCCAGCACCAAAAGCGGAAACAGACAAGAGACCCAGTACTTC	CASTKSGNRQETQYF	TRBV7-9	TRBJ2-5	few	15	-
TGTGCCAGCAGCATAGGGAGGGCTGGCGGTCAGCCCCAGCATTTT	CASSIGRAGGQPQHF	TRBV12-3/TRBV12-4	TRBJ1-5	-	15	-
TGTGCCACCAGTGATTCCCGCAGGGCAGGAGATACGCAGTATTTT	CATSDSRRAGDTQYF	TRBV24-1	TRBJ2-3	few	15	-
TGCAGTGCTAGACTCCGCTTCGAGCTAGATACGCAGTATTTT	CSARLRFELDTQYF	TRBV20-1	TRBJ2-3	-	14	-
TGTGCCAGCAGTGCGACAGGGATGGGCGGCTACACCTTC	CASSATGMGGYTF	TRBV6-5	TRBJ1-2	-	13	TRBD1
TGCAGCGTTGAAATCGCAGCCCCAGATACGCAGTATTTT	CSVEIAAPDTQYF	TRBV29-1	TRBJ2-3	few	13	-
TGTGCCAGCTCACCACAGGGTACGGACACTGAAGCTTTCTTT	CASSPQGTDTEAFF	TRBV18	TRBJ1-1	many	14	-
TGCAGTGCTGTACTAGATCAAGAGACCCAGTACTTC	CSAVLDQETQYF	TRBV20-1	TRBJ2-5	few	12	-
TGTGCCAGCAGTTCCCCGGGGGGTCCTACGGAGCAGTACTTC	CASSSPGGPTEQYF	TRBV28	TRBJ2-7	-	14	TRBD2
TGCGCCAGCAGCTACAGGGACAACAATGAGCAGTTCTTC	CASSYRDNNEQFF	TRBV5-1	TRBJ2-1	few	13	-
TGTGCCAGCAGCCCCAGGGTGCGGACCTCGAACACTGAAGCTTTCTTT	CASSPRVRTSNTEAFF	TRBV5-6	TRBJ1-1	-	16	-
TGTGCCAGCAGCAAACCTTGCCCGGAGGGCTATGGCTACACCTTC	CASSKPCPEGYGYTF	TRBV21-1	TRBJ1-2	-	15	-
TGTGCCAGCAGCTTAGAGCTAACCCGCAATGAGCAGTTCTTC	CASSLELTRNEQFF	TRBV11-2	TRBJ2-1	few	14	-
TGCGCCAGCAGCCAAGGAGGGGGCGCGAACACCGGGGAGCTGTTTTTT	CASSQGGGANTGELFF	TRBV4-3	TRBJ2-2	many	16	TRBD1
TGTGCCGCAGACTCTAACCGGGAGGAGACCTACAATGAGCAGTTCTTC	CAADSNREETYNEQFF	TRBV21-1	TRBJ2-1	-	16	-
TGTGCCAGCAGCTCGTCCGGGACCCCTGAAGAGACCCAGTACTTC	CASSSSGTPEETQYF	TRBV11-2	TRBJ2-5	-	15	-
TGCAGTGCTAGGCCAAACCAAGAGACCCAGTACTTC	CSARPNQETQYF	TRBV20-1	TRBJ2-5	-	12	-